The clone carrying this T cell receptor beta chain was detected a few times. Each CDR3 protein is one row after TCRdb ran MiXCR on the 5' RACE reads. The sample gives under 100,000 distinct CDR3 sequences, approximately 8.5% of which show up once; less than 8.5% is in the top ten. The V gene's germline CDR1 is SGHTA and CDR2 FQGTGA. V lost 6 bases and J 2 bases, leaving 17 bases between the germline ends. The CDR3 spans 15 residues. Indicated time point: sample taken at primary tumor resection. Sequencing was performed on whole RNA extracted from tumor and nontumor lung tissue, or from frozen PBMC, and the material was left unsorted. The record originates from a study of spatial heterogeneity in lung cancer.

The sample was PBMCs, taken at surgery. The rearrangement uses TRBV7-3 and TRBJ2-7, with a tentative D call TRBD2 (7 bases). The source is a male donor with early-stage non-small cell lung cancer. CDR3 loop: CASSQSGGTPYEQYF. The DNA for the CDR3 is TGTGCCAGCAGTCAATCGGGGGGCACCCCCTACGAGCAGTACTTC.